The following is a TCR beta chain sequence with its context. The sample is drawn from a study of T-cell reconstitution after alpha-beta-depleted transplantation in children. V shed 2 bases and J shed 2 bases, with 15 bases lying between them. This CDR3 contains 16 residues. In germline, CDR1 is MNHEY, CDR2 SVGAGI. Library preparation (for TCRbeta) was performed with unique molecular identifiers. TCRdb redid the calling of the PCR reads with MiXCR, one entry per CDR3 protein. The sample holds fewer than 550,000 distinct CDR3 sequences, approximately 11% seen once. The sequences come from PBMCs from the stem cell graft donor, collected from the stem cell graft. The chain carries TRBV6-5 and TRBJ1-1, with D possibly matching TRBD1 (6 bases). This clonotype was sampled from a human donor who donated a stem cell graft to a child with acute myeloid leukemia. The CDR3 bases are TGTGCCAGCAGTTACGGAAGCCAGGGGAAAAACACTGAAGCTTTCTTT. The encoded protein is CASSYGSQGKNTEAFF.